Ten or more counts support the clone carrying this TCR beta chain. Researchers amplified the TCR beta CDR3 regions from RNA transcripts. First-round RT-PCR with HTBI primers amplified the TCR CDR3 region. TCRdb independently ran MiXCR on the multiplex PCR reads; one entry per CDR3 protein. The profile shows hundreds of thousands of distinct CDR3 sequences, 11% to 15% of them singletons. The data derive from a study of T cells in Graves' hyperthyroidism and ophthalmopathy. Per the germline V gene, CDR1 is GTSNPN and CDR2 is SVGIG (reference sequence). The CDR3 runs to 15 residues. V was clipped by 0 bases and J by 1 base, with 11 bases between them.

This sequence joins TRBV30 and TRBJ2-3; D perhaps matches TRBD2 (5 bases). The clonotype originates from a woman between 18 and 29 years old with Graves' hyperthyroidism. Sequencing input: blood. In DNA form, the CDR3 reads TGTGCCTGGAGTGTATTTGTCGGGGGCACAGATACGCAGTATTTT. It translates to CAWSVFVGGTDTQYF. Drawing the rest from reference TRBV30 and TRBJ2-3, the complete variable domain is SQTIHQWPATLVQPVGSPLSLECTVEGTSNPNLYWYRQAAGRGLQLLFYSVGIGQISSEVPQNLSASRPQDRQFILSSKKLLLSDSGFYLCAWSVFVGGTDTQYFGPGTRLTVL.